The 11 T cell receptor beta chains listed next were all sequenced from one sample in a study of CD8 T cells in Susac syndrome. RNA was extracted with the RNeasy kit, and a quantity of about 0.45 to 1 ug was reverse transcribed using random hexamers. TCRdb processed the immunoSEQ multiplex PCR reads anew with MiXCR; each CDR3 protein has one entry. Of around 140,000 distinct CDR3 sequences in the sample, roughly 95% are singletons; the top ten hold approximately 0.09%. Material: CD4+ T cells from PBMCs. Receptors originate from a human donor in good health.

The V call is TRBV5-1, the J call TRBJ2-7; no clear D. This CDR3 is built from 14 residues. Germline CDR1 and CDR2: SGHRS and YFSETQ. Trimming removed 0 bases from V and 4 bases from J, with 11 bases in between. CDR3 bases: TGCGCCAGCAGCTTGGAGGGTGGGGTATACGAGCAGTACTTC. Translating gives CASSLEGGVYEQYF.

The V and J genes are TRBV3-1 and TRBJ1-2; 9 nucleotides line up with TRBD1. Germline-derived CDR1 and CDR2 are LGHDT and YNNKEL (reference sequence). With 0 bases clipped from V and 7 bases from J, the junction kept 3 bases outside the gene matches. The CDR3 is 14 amino acids. The CDR3 loop is CASSQDLGQGGYTF. For the CDR3, the DNA is TGTGCCAGCAGCCAAGATTTGGGACAGGGTGGCTACACCTTC.

The V gene is TRBV3-1, the J gene TRBJ2-1, with D perhaps being TRBD1 or TRBD2 (5 bases each). CDR1 is LGHDT, CDR2 YNNKEL, per germline (reference sequence). Trimming shortened V by 4 bases and J by 2 bases, and 21 bases separated the two germline ends. The length of the CDR3 is 18 residues. The CDR3 nucleotides read TGTGCCAGCAGCCGAACCCCCCCCGGGACCGGGACCTACAATGAGCAGTTCTTC. Its protein is CASSRTPPGTGTYNEQFF.

The chain carries TRBV18 and TRBJ2-5; D remains unclear. With 2 bases removed from V and 4 bases from J, the gap between germline ends came to 5 bases. The CDR3 extends over 12 amino acids. Germline V CDR1 and CDR2: KGHSH, LQKENI. The CDR3 reads CASSPGAETQYF. In DNA, the CDR3 is TGTGCCAGCTCACCAGGAGCAGAGACCCAGTACTTC.

This chain connects TRBV12-3 or TRBV12-4 to TRBJ2-7, with no clear D. V was cut by 1 base and J by 3 bases, with 13 bases left in between. CDR3 length: 15 residues. This chain's CDR3 is CASSLEEQLLYEQYF. Written as DNA, the CDR3 is TGTGCCAGCAGTTTAGAAGAGCAACTCCTCTACGAGCAGTACTTC.

The chain carries TRBV7-9 and TRBJ2-1; D remains ambiguous. Per the germline V gene, CDR1 is SEHNR and CDR2 is FQNEAQ (reference sequence). V lost 0 bases and J 1 base, leaving 7 bases between the germline ends. The CDR3 covers 15 residues. CDR3 nucleotides: TGTGCCAGCAGCTTAGCGAGTGTATCCTACAATGAGCAGTTCTTC. Residues: CASSLASVSYNEQFF.

This chain connects TRBV6-6 to TRBJ2-5, with 7 positions matching TRBD1. Germline CDR1 and CDR2: MNHNY and SVGAGI (reference sequence). The CDR3 totals 15 residues. The V segment lost 6 bases and the J segment 1 base; nucleotides outside the gene matches: 8. The CDR3 nucleotides read TGTGCCAGCAGCTCCCCCGACAGGGCCCAAGAGACCCAGTACTTC. It encodes CASSSPDRAQETQYF.

This clonotype was counted between two and nine times. The chain couples TRBV25-1 to TRBJ2-3, with D uncertain. This CDR3 spans 13 amino acids. V was shortened by 1 base and J by 3 bases, with 5 bases between the two germline ends. In germline, CDR1 is MGHDK, CDR2 SYGVNS. In nucleotides, the CDR3 is TGTGCCAGCAGTGAATTTGGGACAGATACGCAGTATTTT. Its translation: CASSEFGTDTQYF.

V usage is TRBV9 and J usage is TRBJ2-5, with 14 nucleotides matching TRBD2. The CDR3 sequence is 16 residues long. The junction had 7 bases not matched to a gene; V was cut back by 4 bases and J by 5 bases. Germline CDR1 and CDR2: SGDLS and YYNGEE. The CDR3 coding sequence is TGTGCCAGCAGCAAATGGACTAGCGGGAGGAGGGAGACCCAGTACTTC. Translated, it gives CASSKWTSGRRETQYF.

V gene TRBV27 combines with J gene TRBJ2-5, with a possible D match to TRBD1 (5 bases). Germline-derived CDR1 and CDR2 are MNHEY and SMNVEV (reference sequence). The CDR3 sequence is 14 residues long. Trimming pared 5 bases from V and 6 bases from J, leaving 16 bases between. This CDR3 reads CASSPQLGAQTQYF. The CDR3, as DNA: TGTGCCAGCAGTCCCCAGCTTGGGGCGCAGACCCAGTACTTC.

This clonotype was seen just once. The rearrangement joins TRBV20-1 to TRBJ2-3; D is unresolved. Trimming removed 5 bases at V and 5 bases at J, with 5 bases between. CDR3 length: 10 residues. The V gene's germline CDR1 is DFQATT and CDR2 SNEGSKA (reference sequence). The CDR3 spells CSADGDTQYF. The DNA for the CDR3 is TGCAGTGCTGACGGAGATACGCAGTATTTT.